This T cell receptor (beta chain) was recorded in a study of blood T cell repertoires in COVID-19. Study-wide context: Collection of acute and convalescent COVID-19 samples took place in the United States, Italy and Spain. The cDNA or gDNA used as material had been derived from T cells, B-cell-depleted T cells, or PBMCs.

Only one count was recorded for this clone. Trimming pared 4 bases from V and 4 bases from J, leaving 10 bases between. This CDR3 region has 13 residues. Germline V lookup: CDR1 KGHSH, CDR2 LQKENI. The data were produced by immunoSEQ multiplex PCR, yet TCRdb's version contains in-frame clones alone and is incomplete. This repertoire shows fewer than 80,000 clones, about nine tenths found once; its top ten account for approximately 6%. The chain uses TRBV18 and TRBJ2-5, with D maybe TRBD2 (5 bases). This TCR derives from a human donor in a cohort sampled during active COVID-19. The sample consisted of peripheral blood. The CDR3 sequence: CASSRDYGETQYF. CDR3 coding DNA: TGTGCCAGCTCACGCGACTATGGAGAGACCCAGTACTTC.